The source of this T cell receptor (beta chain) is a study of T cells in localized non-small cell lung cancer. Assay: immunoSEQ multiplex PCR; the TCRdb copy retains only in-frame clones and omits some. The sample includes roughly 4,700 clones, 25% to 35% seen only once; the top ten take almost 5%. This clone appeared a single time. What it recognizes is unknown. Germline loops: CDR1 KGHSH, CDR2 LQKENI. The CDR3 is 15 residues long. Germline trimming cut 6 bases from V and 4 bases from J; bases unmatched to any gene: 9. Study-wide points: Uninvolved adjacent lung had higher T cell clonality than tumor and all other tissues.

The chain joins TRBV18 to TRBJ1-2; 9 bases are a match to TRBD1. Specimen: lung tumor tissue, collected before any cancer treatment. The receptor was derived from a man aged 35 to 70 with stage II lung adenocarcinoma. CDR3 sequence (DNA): TGTGCCAGCTCCCCCCCCGGGACAGGGCTCTATGGCTACACCTTC. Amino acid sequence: CASSPPGTGLYGYTF.